The 19 T cell receptor beta chains in this list originate from one sample, sequenced in a study of early T cells in non-severe SARS-CoV-2 infection. TCRdb re-called the 5' RACE reads through MiXCR, storing one row per CDR3 protein. This table has over 55,000 distinct CDR3 sequences, about 8.4% appearing once. The sample was whole blood. These receptors were collected from an adult who was a healthcare worker with PCR-confirmed SARS-CoV-2 infection or an uninfected control (not recorded which).

This clonotype was recorded a few times. This chain connects TRBV20-1 to TRBJ2-2, with D possibly TRBD2 on 5 matching bases. The CDR3 loop spans 14 amino acids. V lost 1 base to trimming and J lost 4 bases, with 10 bases between them. Germline V CDR1 and CDR2: DFQATT, SNEGSKA (reference sequence). The chain's CDR3 is CSARGRQTTGELFF. CDR3 nucleotide sequence: TGCAGTGCTAGAGGGAGGCAGACCACCGGGGAGCTGTTTTTT.

This clonotype has a handful of counts. The chain joins TRBV5-6 to TRBJ2-4; the D gene is possibly TRBD1 (6 bases). V gave up 4 bases and J gave up 1 base, with 12 bases separating them. The germline V gene encodes CDR1 SGHDT and CDR2 YYEEEE. The CDR3 spans 15 residues. CDR3 loop: CASSATGLAKNIQYF. DNA for the CDR3: TGTGCCAGCAGCGCCACAGGGCTCGCCAAAAACATTCAGTACTTC.

The chain couples TRBV5-5 to TRBJ2-5; D gene uncertain. The length of the CDR3 is 12 residues. Germline loops: CDR1 SGHKS, CDR2 YYEKEE (reference sequence). The V end lost 4 bases, the J end lost 4 bases, and 8 bases lay between the germline ends. The CDR3: CASSRTAETQYF. The DNA for the CDR3 is TGTGCCAGCAGCCGGACCGCAGAGACCCAGTACTTC.

This chain connects TRBV5-5 to TRBJ2-5, with 10 bases lining up with TRBD1. The CDR3 loop spans 16 amino acids. Germline CDR1 is SGHKS and CDR2 is YYEKEE (reference sequence). Germline trimming cut 0 bases from V and 5 bases from J; bases unmatched to any gene: 7. The CDR3 spells CASSLGVTGGEETQYF. The CDR3 DNA reads as TGTGCCAGCAGCTTGGGGGTGACAGGGGGCGAGGAGACCCAGTACTTC. Together with reference TRBV5-5 and TRBJ2-5, the CDR3 gives the full variable domain: DAGVTQSPTHLIKTRGQQVTLRCSPISGHKSVSWYQQVLGQGPQFIFQYYEKEERGRGNFPDRFSARQFPNYSSELNVNALLLGDSALYLCASSLGVTGGEETQYFGPGTRLLVL.

This clonotype was seen ten or more times. The rearrangement links TRBV7-8 to TRBJ2-1; 11 bases map to TRBD2. This CDR3 comprises 18 residues. Germline V gene data show CDR1 as SGHVS and CDR2 as FQNEAQ. V lost 1 base to trimming and J lost 0 bases; unmatched junction nucleotides: 5. Written as DNA, the CDR3 is TGTGCCAGCAGCTTAGAGGGACTAGCGGATACCTCCTACAATGAGCAGTTCTTC. Its protein product is CASSLEGLADTSYNEQFF.

The chain joins TRBV12-3 or TRBV12-4 to TRBJ1-1, with a possible D match to TRBD1 (5 bases). The V gene lost 6 bases and the J gene lost 5 bases, with 13 bases spanning the gap. This CDR3 has 13 amino acids. The CDR3 nucleotides read TGTGCCAGCAGCCCGGCCCGGGGGACTGAAGCTTTCTTT. It yields the protein CASSPARGTEAFF.

This clonotype was detected ten times or more. The chain recombines TRBV2 with TRBJ2-3; 7 bases map to TRBD1. Germline V gene sequence: CDR1 SNHLY, CDR2 FYNNEI. CDR3 length: 15 amino acids. With 4 bases clipped from V and 1 base from J, the junction kept 5 bases outside the gene matches. This CDR3 is CASSGRQGGTDTQYF. CDR3 DNA sequence: TGTGCCAGCAGTGGTCGTCAGGGGGGCACAGATACGCAGTATTTT.

This clonotype has just a few counts. The chain uses TRBV19 and TRBJ2-1; D may be TRBD1 or TRBD2 (5 bases each). The V and J ends lost 10 bases and 7 bases respectively, with 23 bases between them. Germline V gene sequence: CDR1 LNHDA, CDR2 SQIVND (reference sequence). There are 15 residues in the CDR3. The CDR3 protein is CATMTAGGWGNEQFF. The CDR3 DNA sequence: TGTGCCACCATGACGGCTGGCGGTTGGGGGAATGAGCAGTTCTTC.

The genes are TRBV6-6 and TRBJ2-7; D gene uncertain. The length of the CDR3 is 13 residues. Germline values: CDR1 MNHNY, CDR2 SVGAGI (reference sequence). V shed 0 bases and J shed 3 bases, with 6 bases lying between them. The CDR3, as DNA: TGTGCCAGCAGTTACTCGGGCAGCTACGAGCAGTACTTC. Translation gives CASSYSGSYEQYF.

This clonotype showed up just a few times. The V call is TRBV7-4, the J call TRBJ2-2; 7 bases are shared with TRBD1. This CDR3 comprises 16 residues. V was pared by 4 bases and J by 5 bases, with 10 bases of the junction left unmatched. In germline, CDR1 is SGHVT, CDR2 SQSDAQ. CDR3 sequence reads: CASSWDSYKRTGELFF. As DNA, the CDR3 is TGTGCCAGCAGCTGGGACAGTTACAAGCGGACCGGGGAGCTGTTTTTT.

This clonotype has just a few counts. V gene TRBV2 combines with J gene TRBJ2-2; D is undetermined. Per germline, CDR1 SNHLY and CDR2 FYNNEI. Between the trimmed V and J ends, which lost 5 bases and 5 bases, there was a span of 12 bases. This CDR3 has 14 residues. CDR3 amino acids: CASSPLTETGELFF. In nucleotides, the CDR3 is TGTGCCAGCAGTCCTCTGACGGAAACCGGGGAGCTGTTTTTT.

In its sample, this clonotype was seen a few times. In DNA, the CDR3 is TGTGCCAGCAGTTACTCTGGCGACTACTCCTACGAGCAGTACTTC. It specifies CASSYSGDYSYEQYF. The chain combines TRBV6-6 with TRBJ2-7; D may be TRBD2 (5 bases). This CDR3 has 15 amino acids. V lost 0 bases to trimming and J lost 0 bases, with 9 bases between them. Germline values: CDR1 MNHNY, CDR2 SVGAGI (reference sequence).

The chain has TRBV30 and TRBJ1-6; no clear D gene. With 3 bases removed from V and 13 bases from J, the gap between germline ends came to 13 bases. CDR3 length equals 12 residues. The germline V gene encodes CDR1 GTSNPN and CDR2 SVGIG (reference sequence). In DNA form, the CDR3 reads TGTGCCTGGAGCTTCGCCCGGATGCCCCTCCACTTT. Protein sequence: CAWSFARMPLHF.

In this sample, this clonotype turned up a few times. The chain employs TRBV18 and TRBJ2-1; 8 nucleotides agree with TRBD2. V shed 3 bases, J shed 5 bases, and the junction held 6 bases outside the gene matches. This CDR3 spans 15 amino acids. The germline gives CDR1 KGHSH, CDR2 LQKENI. The CDR3 spells CASSPLSGNHNEQFF. The CDR3 DNA is TGTGCCAGCTCACCCCTTAGCGGGAACCACAATGAGCAGTTCTTC. Full variable domain (missing parts from reference TRBV18 and TRBJ2-1): NAGVMQNPRHLVRRRGQEARLRCSPMKGHSHVYWYRQLPEEGLKFMVYLQKENIIDESGMPKERFSAEFPKEGPSILRIQQVVRGDSAAYFCASSPLSGNHNEQFFGPGTRLTVL.

This clonotype was observed many times. The J gene is TRBJ2-1, the V gene TRBV20-1; possible D gene TRBD2, 5 bases. Germline loops: CDR1 DFQATT, CDR2 SNEGSKA (reference sequence). The V end lost 4 bases, the J end lost 7 bases, and 23 bases lay between the germline ends. This CDR3 region has 16 residues. The CDR3, as DNA: TGCAGTGCTAACCCCTTGATAGCGTCCAAGGGAAATGAGCAGTTCTTC. Translated, it gives CSANPLIASKGNEQFF.

This clonotype appeared many times. The rearrangement joins TRBV7-9 to TRBJ1-1; tentative D call: TRBD1 (6 bases). The germline CDR1 and CDR2 sequences are SEHNR and FQNEAQ (reference sequence). V lost 5 bases and J 3 bases, leaving 10 bases between the germline ends. This CDR3 is built from 13 residues. CDR3 region: CASSADSYTEAFF. For the CDR3, the DNA is TGTGCCAGCAGCGCGGACAGCTACACTGAAGCTTTCTTT. Full variable domain (rest looked up from reference TRBV7-9 and TRBJ1-1): DTGVSQNPRHKITKRGQNVTFRCDPISEHNRLYWYRQTLGQGPEFLTYFQNEAQLEKSRLLSDRFSAERPKGSFSTLEIQRTEQGDSAMYLCASSADSYTEAFFGQGTRLTVV.

This clonotype was seen many times. V and J are TRBV28 and TRBJ2-4, with D maybe TRBD1 (6 bases). V was cut by 1 base and J by 5 bases, with 9 bases left in between. CDR3 length equals 14 residues. Per the germline V gene, CDR1 is MDHEN and CDR2 is SYDVKM. The CDR3 DNA reads TGTGCCAGCAGTTTATCTGGGGGCGAAAACATTCAGTACTTC. This gives the protein CASSLSGGENIQYF.

The rearrangement uses TRBV5-6 and TRBJ2-1; 7 positions agree with TRBD1. The CDR3 is 15 residues long. Germline V gene data show CDR1 as SGHDT and CDR2 as YYEEEE. With 6 bases clipped from V and 8 bases from J, the junction kept 14 bases outside the gene matches. The CDR3: CASNTGLQRGHEQFF. CDR3 nucleotides: TGTGCCAGCAACACCGGGCTCCAAAGGGGGCATGAGCAGTTCTTC.

This chain links TRBV10-3 with TRBJ1-6, with a tentative D call TRBD1 (6 bases). The CDR3 loop spans 15 amino acids. The V end lost 4 bases, the J end lost 9 bases, and 16 bases lay between the germline ends. Per germline, CDR1 ENHRY and CDR2 SYGVKD. The CDR3 is CAISGQGAQGSPLHF. For the CDR3, the DNA is TGTGCCATCAGTGGGCAGGGTGCACAGGGTTCACCCCTCCACTTT.